The 27 T cell receptor beta chains presented below share a single source sample, sequenced in a study of control samples from healthy donors and cancer patients. Libraries were prepared by immunoSEQ multiplex PCR; TCRdb keeps only in-frame clonotypes and omits some of them. The sample consists of a few hundred thousand clones, about 93% of them appearing once. The sequenced material came from PBMCs. The receptors stem from a man aged 35-49 years with head and neck cancer.

V is TRBV19 and J is TRBJ1-2; D unclear. Deletions cut 7 bases from V and 7 bases from J, with 16 bases between. CDR3 length: 13 amino acids. Germline V gives CDR1 LNHDA, CDR2 SQIVND (reference sequence). The CDR3 reads CASTLSGVGGYTF. The CDR3 region has the DNA TGTGCCAGTACACTAAGTGGGGTTGGTGGCTACACCTTC.

The rearrangement links TRBV7-8 to TRBJ1-1; D is possibly TRBD1 (5 bases). CDR1 and CDR2 (germline): SGHVS, FQNEAQ. Trimming stripped 0 bases from V and 3 bases from J, with 8 bases between. The CDR3 has 14 amino acids. The CDR3 loop is CASSLARADTEAFF. In nucleotides, the CDR3 is TGTGCCAGCAGCTTAGCCAGGGCGGACACTGAAGCTTTCTTT.

The chain couples TRBV7-3 to TRBJ2-1; D may be TRBD1 (5 bases). The CDR3 sequence is 16 residues long. Germline-derived CDR1 and CDR2 are SGHTA and FQGTGA. Trimming shortened V by 5 bases and J by 6 bases, and 20 bases separated the two germline ends. The CDR3, as DNA: TGTGCCAGCAGCCCTAACTTAGCTGGCAGGGCCAATGAGCAGTTCTTC. This gives the protein CASSPNLAGRANEQFF.

The chain links TRBV2 to TRBJ2-2; tentative D call: TRBD1 (5 bases). With 6 bases removed from V and 6 bases from J, the gap between germline ends came to 14 bases. Germline V gene sequence: CDR1 SNHLY, CDR2 FYNNEI. The CDR3 has 14 amino acids. CDR3 coding DNA: TGTGCCAGCAGCGGACATACCGCCCCCGGGGAGCTGTTTTTT. Amino acids: CASSGHTAPGELFF.

J is TRBJ1-2 and V is TRBV28; TRBD1 agrees at 9 bases. V was pared by 6 bases and J by 3 bases, with 5 bases of the junction left unmatched. Germline assignment: CDR1 MDHEN and CDR2 SYDVKM. CDR3 length: 14 amino acids. CDR3 region: CASRRRQGDYGYTF. The DNA of the CDR3 is TGTGCCAGCAGGCGACGACAGGGGGACTATGGCTACACCTTC.

This clone came up a few times. V and J are TRBV19 and TRBJ1-6; perhaps TRBD1 as D (6 bases). The germline V gene has CDR1 LNHDA and CDR2 SQIVND (reference sequence). The CDR3 spans 16 residues. The germline V and J ends were trimmed by 5 bases and 4 bases, with 15 bases remaining between them. Here the CDR3 reads CASSRVFTGYNSPLHF. The CDR3 DNA reads TGTGCCAGTAGTCGCGTCTTTACAGGGTATAATTCACCCCTCCACTTT.

This sequence joins TRBV10-1 and TRBJ2-1; possibly TRBD1 or TRBD2 for D (5 bases each). The length of the CDR3 is 15 residues. Trimming took 0 bases from V and 7 from J, leaving 13 bases between them. The germline V gene encodes CDR1 WNHNN and CDR2 SYGVQD (reference sequence). For the CDR3, the DNA is TGCGCCAGCAGTGAGTCGACGGGCAGGGAGAATGAGCAGTTCTTC. This encodes CASSESTGRENEQFF.

This rearrangement joins TRBV27 to TRBJ2-5; 11 bases are shared with TRBD2. The V and J ends lost 6 bases and 3 bases, in that order; junction bases with no gene match: 12. This CDR3 contains 17 residues. Germline V CDR1 and CDR2: MNHEY, SMNVEV (reference sequence). The chain's CDR3 is CASRRTSGLLLEETQYF. CDR3 bases: TGTGCCAGCAGACGGACTAGCGGGCTACTCTTGGAAGAGACCCAGTACTTC.

The rearrangement joins TRBV28 to TRBJ1-5, with unresolved D. This CDR3 has 16 amino acids. V was clipped by 5 bases and J by 7 bases, with 21 bases between them. The germline V gene has CDR1 MDHEN and CDR2 SYDVKM. As DNA, the CDR3 is TGTGCCAGCAGTCCGCCTGTGGGGAGGGCCCAACAGCCCCAGCATTTT. Amino acid sequence: CASSPPVGRAQQPQHF.

This sequence joins TRBV12-3 or TRBV12-4 and TRBJ2-2; D unclear. V lost 1 base, J lost 6 bases, and 3 bases lay in between. CDR3 length: 12 amino acids. This CDR3 is CASSLVSGELFF. Written as DNA, the CDR3 is TGTGCCAGCAGTTTAGTGTCCGGGGAGCTGTTTTTT.

The chain carries TRBV2 and TRBJ2-1; TRBD1 is a possible D gene (6 bases). Germline lookup yields CDR1 SNHLY and CDR2 FYNNEI. The CDR3 contains 20 residues. Trimming removed 3 bases from V and 0 bases from J, with 24 bases in between. CDR3 coding DNA: TGTGCCAGCAGTGATATTCTTGAGGGGGACCTCGGAAGCTCCTACAATGAGCAGTTCTTC. This translates into CASSDILEGDLGSSYNEQFF.

CDR3: CASSPFTVTGELFF. The CDR3 bases are TGTGCCAGCAGCCCATTCACAGTAACCGGGGAGCTGTTTTTT. This chain links TRBV7-2 with TRBJ2-2; D remains unclear. The CDR3 loop spans 14 amino acids. V lost 5 bases and J 5 bases, leaving 12 bases between the germline ends. Germline V gives CDR1 SGHTA, CDR2 FQGNSA.

The chain links TRBV27 to TRBJ1-1; 7 positions agree with TRBD1. Losses at the gene ends were 5 bases for V and 7 bases for J; bases not matched to a gene: 7. Germline values: CDR1 MNHEY, CDR2 SMNVEV (reference sequence). The CDR3 runs to 13 residues. CDR3 coding DNA: TGTGCCAGCAGTCCGGGGACAGCCAGTGAAGCTTTCTTT. Translation gives CASSPGTASEAFF.

The chain employs TRBV27 and TRBJ2-1; 11 positions match TRBD2. The CDR3 covers 13 residues. Trimming removed 6 bases from V and 10 bases from J; junction bases left unmatched: 5. Germline-derived CDR1 and CDR2 are MNHEY and SMNVEV (reference sequence). The CDR3 here is CASSTSGRGEQFF. CDR3 DNA: TGTGCCAGCAGCACTAGCGGGAGAGGGGAGCAGTTCTTC.

The V gene is TRBV10-1, the J gene TRBJ1-5; tentatively, D is TRBD1 (5 bases). The CDR3 has 13 amino acids. In germline, CDR1 is WNHNN, CDR2 SYGVQD (reference sequence). V was clipped by 6 bases and J by 5 bases, with 11 bases between them. The CDR3 DNA follows: TGCGCCAGCAGCCCGGGGGGAGATCAGCCCCAGCATTTT. It is translated as CASSPGGDQPQHF.

The genes are TRBV5-4 and TRBJ2-7, with 10 bases matching TRBD2. Germline V gene data show CDR1 as SGHNT and CDR2 as YYREEE (reference sequence). The ends lost 1 base at V and 7 bases at J; junction bases unmatched: 8. The CDR3 runs to 15 residues. The CDR3 sequence: CASSLTSGAPREQYF. Here the CDR3 DNA reads TGTGCCAGCAGCTTGACTAGCGGGGCCCCTAGGGAGCAGTACTTC.

The chain has TRBV19 and TRBJ2-3, with 11 nucleotides matching TRBD2. CDR1 and CDR2 (germline): LNHDA, SQIVND (reference sequence). With 5 bases clipped from V and 2 bases from J, the junction kept 6 bases outside the gene matches. This CDR3 contains 16 residues. CDR3 residues: CASSLTSGSTTDTQYF. The CDR3 DNA follows: TGTGCCAGTAGTCTCACTAGCGGGAGCACCACAGATACGCAGTATTTT.

CDR3 sequence: CASIKSLLNSPLHF. In nucleotides, the CDR3 is TGTGCCAGCATTAAGTCGTTACTGAATTCACCCCTCCACTTT. The chain joins TRBV28 to TRBJ1-6, with no clear D. Trimming took off 7 bases at V and 7 bases at J, with 14 bases between the two ends. The germline V gene encodes CDR1 MDHEN and CDR2 SYDVKM. The CDR3 runs to 14 residues.

The chain joins TRBV27 to TRBJ2-5, with 7 nucleotides matching TRBD1. Germline V gives CDR1 MNHEY, CDR2 SMNVEV (reference sequence). The CDR3 extends over 15 amino acids. The trim removed 3 bases at V and 5 bases at J, leaving 9 bases unmatched. The CDR3 loop is CASSLKPLTGETQYF. The CDR3 nucleotides are TGTGCCAGCAGTTTGAAGCCCCTGACAGGGGAGACCCAGTACTTC.

The rearrangement links TRBV7-9 to TRBJ2-5; perhaps TRBD2 as D (6 bases). Trimming removed 3 bases from V and 0 bases from J, with 8 bases in between. CDR1 is SEHNR, CDR2 FQNEAQ, per germline (reference sequence). The CDR3 length is 14 residues. The CDR3 coding sequence is TGTGCCAGCAGCTTTAAGCGGGACCAAGAGACCCAGTACTTC. Protein: CASSFKRDQETQYF.

V is TRBV30 and J is TRBJ2-1; the match to TRBD1 covers 7 bases. V lost 4 bases to trimming and J lost 3 bases; unmatched junction nucleotides: 6. CDR3 length: 14 residues. Germline V CDR1 and CDR2: GTSNPN, SVGIG (reference sequence). CDR3 loop: CAWNVGTVYNEQFF. The CDR3 DNA is TGTGCCTGGAATGTGGGGACAGTCTACAATGAGCAGTTCTTC.

V usage is TRBV11-2 and J usage is TRBJ1-2, with D maybe TRBD1 (6 bases). V dropped 0 bases and J dropped 4 bases, with 21 bases sitting between them. Germline CDR1 reads SGHAT; CDR2 reads FQNNGV. This CDR3 contains 18 residues. CDR3 nucleotides: TGTGCCAGCAGCTTAGAACCTCATCGGGGGCGAAGTTCCTATGGCTACACCTTC. It is translated as CASSLEPHRGRSSYGYTF.

This sequence joins TRBV6-1 and TRBJ1-4; D gene unclear. Trimming removed 1 base from V and 5 bases from J, with 11 bases in between. Germline V gives CDR1 MNHNS, CDR2 SASEGT. The CDR3 contains 15 residues. The CDR3: CASSEGAGFNEKLFF. The CDR3 region has the DNA TGTGCCAGCAGTGAAGGTGCAGGCTTCAATGAAAAACTGTTTTTT.

This chain uses TRBV15 with TRBJ2-3; 11 nucleotides match TRBD2. The germline V gene encodes CDR1 LNHNV and CDR2 YYDKDF (reference sequence). With V trimmed by 5 bases and J by 4 bases, 8 bases remained unmatched. The CDR3 runs 16 residues. The CDR3 DNA reads as TGTGCCACCAGCCAGATAGCGGGGGGGAAATCAGATACGCAGTATTTT. Translating gives CATSQIAGGKSDTQYF. The whole variable domain, remainder taken from reference TRBV15 and TRBJ2-3, is DAMVIQNPRYQVTQFGKPVTLSCSQTLNHNVMYWYQQKSSQAPKLLFHYYDKDFNNEADTPDNFQSRRPNTSFCFLDIRSPGLGDTAMYLCATSQIAGGKSDTQYFGPGTRLTVL.

About this clone: The sample contains more than one DNA sequence encoding this CDR3. The chain recombines TRBV9 with TRBJ2-3; D is perhaps TRBD2 (5 bases). The CDR3 contains 15 residues. Germline lookup yields CDR1 SGDLS and CDR2 YYNGEE. V was shortened by 0 bases and J by 1 base, with 9 bases between the two germline ends. In DNA form, the CDR3 reads TGTGCCAGCAGCGTAGGAGGAGGAGGCACAGATACGCAGTATTTT. Its protein product is CASSVGGGGTDTQYF.

The chain recombines TRBV19 with TRBJ1-1, with unresolved D. CDR3 length: 15 residues. Trimming removed 0 bases from V and 0 bases from J, with 8 bases in between. Germline V gives CDR1 LNHDA, CDR2 SQIVND (reference sequence). The CDR3 is CASSIDWLLNTEAFF. In DNA form, the CDR3 reads TGTGCCAGTAGTATAGATTGGTTGCTGAACACTGAAGCTTTCTTT.

This chain links TRBV11-2 with TRBJ2-7; tentative D call: TRBD2 (5 bases). This CDR3 comprises 15 residues. The V gene lost 2 bases and the J gene lost 2 bases, with 13 bases spanning the gap. Germline loops: CDR1 SGHAT, CDR2 FQNNGV. The DNA for the CDR3 is TGTGCCAGCAGCTTATTGAGAGGAGGAACCTACGAGCAGTACTTC. Its translation is CASSLLRGGTYEQYF.